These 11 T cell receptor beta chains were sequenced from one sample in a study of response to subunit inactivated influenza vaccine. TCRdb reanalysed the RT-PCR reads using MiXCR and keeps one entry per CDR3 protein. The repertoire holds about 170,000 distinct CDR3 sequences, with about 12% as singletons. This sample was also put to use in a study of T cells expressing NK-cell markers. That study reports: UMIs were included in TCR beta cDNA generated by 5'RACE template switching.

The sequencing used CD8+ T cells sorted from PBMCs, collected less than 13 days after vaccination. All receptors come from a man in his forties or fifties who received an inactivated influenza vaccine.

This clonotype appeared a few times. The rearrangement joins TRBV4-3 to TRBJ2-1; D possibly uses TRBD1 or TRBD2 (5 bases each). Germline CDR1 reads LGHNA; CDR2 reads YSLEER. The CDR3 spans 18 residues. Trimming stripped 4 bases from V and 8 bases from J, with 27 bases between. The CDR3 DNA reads TGCGCCAGCAGCCTCGTCCCCCTCTCGGGTCTCCGAGGGGATGAGCAGTTCTTC. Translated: CASSLVPLSGLRGDEQFF.

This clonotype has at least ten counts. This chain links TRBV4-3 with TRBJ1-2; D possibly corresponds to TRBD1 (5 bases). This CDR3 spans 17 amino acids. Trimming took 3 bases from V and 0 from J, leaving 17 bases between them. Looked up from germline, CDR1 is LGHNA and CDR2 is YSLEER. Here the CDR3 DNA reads TGCGCCAGCAGCCAGGGGGTAGTGGAAGGAGCTAACTATGGCTACACCTTC. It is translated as CASSQGVVEGANYGYTF.

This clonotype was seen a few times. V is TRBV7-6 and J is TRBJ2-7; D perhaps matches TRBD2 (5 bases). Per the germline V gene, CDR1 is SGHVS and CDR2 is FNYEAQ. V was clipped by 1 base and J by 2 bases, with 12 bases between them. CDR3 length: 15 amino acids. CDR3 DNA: TGTGCCAGCAGCTTAGGGTCGGGGTTGGCCTACGAGCAGTACTTC. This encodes CASSLGSGLAYEQYF.

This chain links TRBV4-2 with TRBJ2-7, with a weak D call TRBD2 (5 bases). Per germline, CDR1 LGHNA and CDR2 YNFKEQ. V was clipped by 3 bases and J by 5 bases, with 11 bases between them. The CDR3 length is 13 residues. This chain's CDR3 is CASSQDSSDEQYF. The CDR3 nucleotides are TGTGCCAGCAGCCAGGACTCTTCGGACGAGCAGTACTTC.

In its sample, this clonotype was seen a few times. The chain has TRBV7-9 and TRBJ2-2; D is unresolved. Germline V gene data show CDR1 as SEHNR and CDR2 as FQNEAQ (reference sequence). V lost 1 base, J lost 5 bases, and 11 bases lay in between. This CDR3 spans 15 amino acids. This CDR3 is CASSLVSRVTGELFF. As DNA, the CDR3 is TGTGCCAGCAGCTTAGTCTCAAGAGTAACCGGGGAGCTGTTTTTT.

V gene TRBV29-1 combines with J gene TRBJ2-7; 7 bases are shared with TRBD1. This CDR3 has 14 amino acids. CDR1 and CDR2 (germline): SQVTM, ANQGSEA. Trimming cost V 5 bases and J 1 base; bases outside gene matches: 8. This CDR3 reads CSVRGRDSSYEQYF. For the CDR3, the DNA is TGCAGCGTTCGGGGCCGGGACAGTTCCTACGAGCAGTACTTC.

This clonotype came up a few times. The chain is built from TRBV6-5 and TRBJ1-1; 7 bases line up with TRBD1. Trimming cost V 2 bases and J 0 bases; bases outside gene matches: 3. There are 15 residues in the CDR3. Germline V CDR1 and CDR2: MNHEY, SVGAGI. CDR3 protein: CASSYPTGMNTEAFF. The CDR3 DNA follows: TGTGCCAGCAGTTACCCGACAGGGATGAACACTGAAGCTTTCTTT.

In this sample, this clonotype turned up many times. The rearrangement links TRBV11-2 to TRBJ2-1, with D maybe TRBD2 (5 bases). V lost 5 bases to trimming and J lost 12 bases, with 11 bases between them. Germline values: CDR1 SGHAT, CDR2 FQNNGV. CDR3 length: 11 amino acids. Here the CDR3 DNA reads TGTGCCAGCAGCCGAGGACGGGGGCAGTTCTTC. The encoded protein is CASSRGRGQFF.

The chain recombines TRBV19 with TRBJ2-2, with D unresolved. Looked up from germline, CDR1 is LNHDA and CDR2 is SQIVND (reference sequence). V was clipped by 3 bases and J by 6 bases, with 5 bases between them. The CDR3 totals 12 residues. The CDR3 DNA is TGTGCCAGTAGTATCCGCCCCGGGGAGCTGTTTTTT. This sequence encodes CASSIRPGELFF.

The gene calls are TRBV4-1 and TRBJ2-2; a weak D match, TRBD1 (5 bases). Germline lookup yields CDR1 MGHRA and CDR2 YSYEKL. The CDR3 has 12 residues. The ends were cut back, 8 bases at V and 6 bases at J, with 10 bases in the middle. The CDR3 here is CASGRVSGELFF. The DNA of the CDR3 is TGCGCCAGCGGCAGGGTATCCGGGGAGCTGTTTTTT.

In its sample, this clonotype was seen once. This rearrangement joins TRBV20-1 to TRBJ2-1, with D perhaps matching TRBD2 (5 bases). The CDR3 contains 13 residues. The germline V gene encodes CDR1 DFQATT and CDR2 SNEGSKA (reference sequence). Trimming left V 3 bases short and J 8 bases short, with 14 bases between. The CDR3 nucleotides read TGCAGTGCTAGCGGGGTACAAGGGTATGAGCAGTTCTTC. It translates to CSASGVQGYEQFF.